The 13 T cell receptor beta chains below come from one sample, sequenced in a study of cytomegalovirus exposure and HLA in healthy donors. PCR amplification relied on 60 Vbeta primers (plus 13 Jbeta primers). Data came from immunoSEQ multiplex PCR; TCRdb stores just in-frame clones and leaves some out. The sample comprises roughly 150,000 clones, roughly 68% of which are singletons, and about 10% rests with the top ten. The sequenced sample was PBMCs. These receptors were taken from a man aged 30 to 45 in good health and CMV-seropositive.

This rearrangement joins TRBV10-1 to TRBJ2-3; a possible D gene is TRBD2 (6 bases). CDR1 is WNHNN and CDR2 is SYGVQD in the germline V gene (reference sequence). V gave up 3 bases and J gave up 0 bases, with 16 bases separating them. The CDR3 runs to 17 residues. CDR3 residues: CASSDRGSGSSTDTQYF. CDR3 DNA: TGCGCCAGCAGTGATCGTGGTAGCGGTTCTAGCACAGATACGCAGTATTTT.

This chain links TRBV5-4 with TRBJ2-7; D gene ambiguous. Trimming shortened V by 6 bases and J by 4 bases, and 23 bases separated the two germline ends. Germline V gene lookup returns CDR1 SGHNT and CDR2 YYREEE (reference sequence). The CDR3 has 16 amino acids. The CDR3 coding sequence is TGTGCCAGCACCTCCTTGTCGGGTGGAGCTGGTTACGAGCAGTACTTC. Amino acid sequence: CASTSLSGGAGYEQYF.

This clone was picked up a small number of times. The chain has TRBV5-1 and TRBJ2-7; D gene uncertain. V was clipped by 0 bases and J by 3 bases, with 10 bases between them. Germline loops: CDR1 SGHRS, CDR2 YFSETQ. This CDR3 has 14 amino acids. The CDR3 sequence is CASSLAGGDYEQYF. In DNA form, the CDR3 reads TGCGCCAGCAGCTTGGCCGGCGGTGACTACGAGCAGTACTTC.

This clone was found a few times. The J gene is TRBJ1-5, the V gene TRBV28; D possibly corresponds to TRBD1 (5 bases). Per the germline V gene, CDR1 is MDHEN and CDR2 is SYDVKM. The CDR3 is 14 amino acids. V lost 6 bases and J lost 4, with 13 bases in between. The CDR3 sequence is CASRGGDFNQPQHF. Here the CDR3 DNA reads TGTGCCAGCAGGGGCGGGGACTTTAATCAGCCCCAGCATTTT.

This clone was seen a single time. The chain links TRBV19 to TRBJ2-1, with 7 nucleotides matching TRBD1. Germline values: CDR1 LNHDA, CDR2 SQIVND (reference sequence). V lost 5 bases and J lost 8; bases outside the gene matches: 6. The CDR3 has 13 residues. The CDR3 DNA reads as TGTGCCAGTAGTCCAGGGGGATTGGATGAGCAGTTCTTC. Translation gives CASSPGGLDEQFF.

This chain links TRBV28 with TRBJ1-1; D not certain. V lost 7 bases, J lost 0 bases, and 12 bases lay in between. This CDR3 region has 14 residues. Germline-derived CDR1 and CDR2 are MDHEN and SYDVKM. The CDR3: CASNAAAMNTEAFF. DNA of the CDR3: TGTGCCAGCAATGCGGCAGCCATGAACACTGAAGCTTTCTTT.

The chain is built from TRBV4-2 and TRBJ1-2; TRBD1 agrees at 8 bases. Trimming removed 1 base from V and 4 bases from J; junction bases left unmatched: 8. CDR1 LGHNA and CDR2 YNFKEQ come from the germline V gene. The CDR3 has 16 residues. CDR3: CASSQVAGTGSYGYTF. The DNA of the CDR3 is TGTGCCAGCAGCCAAGTTGCCGGGACAGGTTCCTATGGCTACACCTTC.

This clone was picked up a small number of times. V and J are TRBV28 and TRBJ1-2; tentative D call: TRBD1 (6 bases). V was cut by 5 bases and J by 2 bases, with 21 bases left in between. Germline values: CDR1 MDHEN, CDR2 SYDVKM. This CDR3 has 17 residues. The CDR3 loop reads CASSLDPEDRGNYGYTF. The DNA for the CDR3 is TGTGCCAGCAGTCTCGACCCGGAGGACAGAGGGAACTATGGCTACACCTTC.

This clone was picked up one time. V and J are TRBV27 and TRBJ1-4, with D possibly being TRBD1 (5 bases). The CDR3 sequence is 14 residues long. CDR1 is MNHEY, CDR2 SMNVEV, per germline (reference sequence). The ends were cut back, 2 bases at V and 5 bases at J, with 9 bases in the middle. The CDR3 is CASSLLGENEKLFF. CDR3 in DNA: TGTGCCAGCAGTTTACTAGGGGAAAATGAAAAACTGTTTTTT. The full variable domain, in which reference TRBV27 and TRBJ1-4 provide the parts outside the CDR3, is EAQVTQNPRYLITVTGKKLTVTCSQNMNHEYMSWYRQDPGLGLRQIYYSMNVEVTDKGDVPEGYKVSRKEKRNFPLILESPSPNQTSLYFCASSLLGENEKLFFGSGTQLSVL.

In this sample, this clone turned up once. One end of the junction fails to match germline, which may point to a read error. The rearrangement uses TRBV6-5 and TRBJ1-1; D uncertain. CDR3 length: 15 amino acids. Germline CDR1 MNHEY, CDR2 SVGAGI. CDR3 in DNA: TGTGCCAGCAGTGTCAACCCCGGAGCGAACGCTGAAGCTTTCTTT. Protein product: CASSVNPGANAEAFF.

This clone has only a few counts. The chain combines TRBV6-1 with TRBJ2-2; D gene uncertain. This CDR3 comprises 12 residues. Trimming took 8 bases from V and 4 from J, leaving 8 bases between them. CDR1 is MNHNS, CDR2 SASEGT, per germline. This CDR3 is CASPSPTGELFF. DNA of the CDR3: TGTGCCAGCCCTTCCCCCACCGGGGAGCTGTTTTTT.

This chain connects TRBV18 to TRBJ2-7, with 15 bases identical to TRBD2. In germline, CDR1 is KGHSH, CDR2 LQKENI. The V and J ends lost 6 bases and 1 base, in that order; junction bases with no gene match: 10. This CDR3 is 18 amino acids long. DNA for the CDR3: TGTGCCAGCTCCCGCGGGACTAGCGGGAGGATCAGTTCCTACGAGCAGTACTTC. Translated: CASSRGTSGRISSYEQYF.

This clone was counted a few times. The V and J genes are TRBV13 and TRBJ2-7; possible D gene TRBD2, 6 bases. Trimming took off 0 bases at V and 3 bases at J, with 12 bases between the two ends. The length of the CDR3 is 15 residues. The germline CDR1 and CDR2 sequences are PRHDT and FYEKMQ (reference sequence). The CDR3 DNA reads as TGTGCCAGCAGCTTAGGCCAGGGAGGTTTCTACGAGCAGTACTTC. Its translation: CASSLGQGGFYEQYF.